The 24 T cell receptor beta chains below all came from one sample that was sequenced in a study of T cell changes during pregnancy in multiple sclerosis. The protocol was immunoSEQ multiplex PCR, while the TCRdb copy is restricted to in-frame clones and leaves out a portion. The top ten clones hold approximately 0.25% of a sample with about 50,000 clones, about nine tenths of them seen once. The material was CD4+ T cells from peripheral blood mononuclear cells, obtained in the second trimester of pregnancy. The source is a female donor with multiple sclerosis, enrolled in a pregnancy study.

The rearrangement links TRBV16 to TRBJ1-1; D might be TRBD1 (6 bases). The germline V gene encodes CDR1 KGHSY and CDR2 FQNENV. This CDR3 has 16 amino acids. V shed 0 bases and J shed 6 bases, with 17 bases lying between them. The CDR3 coding sequence is TGTGCCAGCAGCCAATCCCAGGACAGATTGCGGTCTGAAGCTTTCTTT. This gives the protein CASSQSQDRLRSEAFF.

The chain is built from TRBV5-5 and TRBJ1-5, with D tentatively TRBD1 (6 bases). The germline V gene has CDR1 SGHKS and CDR2 YYEKEE (reference sequence). V lost 2 bases and J lost 1, with 10 bases in between. The CDR3 has 15 residues. CDR3 DNA sequence: TGTGCCAGCAGCTTTACCGGACAGAGCAATCAGCCCCAGCATTTT. Encoded protein: CASSFTGQSNQPQHF.

J is TRBJ1-5 and V is TRBV27; TRBD1 might be the D (6 bases). The length of the CDR3 is 17 residues. Trimming took 3 bases from V and 0 from J, leaving 15 bases between them. Germline CDR1 and CDR2: MNHEY and SMNVEV (reference sequence). The CDR3 bases are TGTGCCAGCAGTTTGAAGGGCTGGACAGATAGCAATCAGCCCCAGCATTTT. Residues: CASSLKGWTDSNQPQHF.

The chain couples TRBV18 to TRBJ1-5, with D maybe TRBD1 (6 bases). The ends were cut back, 6 bases at V and 7 bases at J, with 13 bases in the middle. CDR1 is KGHSH and CDR2 is LQKENI in the germline V gene. The CDR3 contains 13 residues. The CDR3 region has the DNA TGTGCCAGCTCCCCCGGACAGAGCCAGCCCCAGCATTTT. Translating gives CASSPGQSQPQHF.

The V call is TRBV18, the J call TRBJ1-5, with 7 bases lining up with TRBD1. The CDR3 has 15 residues. V lost 3 bases to trimming and J lost 4 bases; unmatched junction nucleotides: 6. The germline gives CDR1 KGHSH, CDR2 LQKENI. The CDR3 loop reads CASSPGQRTNQPQHF. The CDR3 DNA sequence: TGTGCCAGCTCACCGGGACAGAGGACTAATCAGCCCCAGCATTTT.

The chain is built from TRBV7-8 and TRBJ1-4; 7 bases fit TRBD1. This CDR3 is built from 13 residues. Per germline, CDR1 SGHVS and CDR2 FQNEAQ. V gave up 8 bases and J gave up 4 bases; unmatched junction bases: 4. CDR3 region: CASRHRGNEKLFF. The CDR3 DNA follows: TGTGCCAGCCGACACAGGGGTAATGAAAAACTGTTTTTT.

The chain links TRBV9 to TRBJ2-1, with D possibly matching TRBD2 (6 bases). The CDR3 sequence is 15 residues long. V lost 4 bases, J lost 1 base, and 12 bases lay in between. In germline, CDR1 is SGDLS, CDR2 YYNGEE. CDR3 sequence (DNA): TGTGCCAGCAGCCCGGGACTGGCTTCCTACAATGAGCAGTTCTTC. Protein: CASSPGLASYNEQFF. The whole variable domain, filled in from reference TRBV9 and TRBJ2-1, reads DSGVTQTPKHLITATGQRVTLRCSPRSGDLSVYWYQQSLDQGLQFLIQYYNGEERAKGNILERFSAQQFPDLHSELNLSSLELGDSALYFCASSPGLASYNEQFFGPGTRLTVL.

The chain is built from TRBV5-1 and TRBJ2-1, with TRBD1 matching over 8 bases. This CDR3 region has 16 residues. Germline V CDR1 and CDR2: SGHRS, YFSETQ. Losses at the gene ends were 8 bases for V and 2 bases for J; bases not matched to a gene: 12. The CDR3 region has the DNA TGCGCCAGTAAACCCTCCGGGACAGGAGCCTACAATGAGCAGTTCTTC. Its translation: CASKPSGTGAYNEQFF.

CDR3 DNA: TGTGCCAGTAGGGAGGACAGGGGCAATCAGCCCCAGCATTTT. The encoded protein is CASREDRGNQPQHF. This chain links TRBV19 with TRBJ1-5; TRBD1 aligns across 8 bases. The V and J ends lost 6 bases and 2 bases, in that order; junction bases with no gene match: 3. The CDR3 totals 14 residues. Per germline, CDR1 LNHDA and CDR2 SQIVND (reference sequence).

The rearrangement joins TRBV6-6 to TRBJ1-6, with 8 bases that match TRBD1. V lost 6 bases and J lost 8; bases outside the gene matches: 6. The germline gives CDR1 MNHNY, CDR2 SVGAGI (reference sequence). The CDR3 contains 14 residues. The CDR3 sequence: CASSPTGVDSPLHF. In DNA form, the CDR3 reads TGTGCCAGCAGCCCGACAGGGGTGGATTCACCCCTCCACTTT.

The chain employs TRBV19 and TRBJ1-2; 7 bases fit TRBD1. The CDR3 covers 13 residues. The trim removed 4 bases at V and 6 bases at J, leaving 5 bases unmatched. CDR1 and CDR2 (germline): LNHDA, SQIVND (reference sequence). CDR3 DNA sequence: TGTGCCAGTAGTACCGACAGGGTCGATGGCTACACCTTC. It translates to CASSTDRVDGYTF.

This sequence joins TRBV4-2 and TRBJ2-7; TRBD2 matches at 10 bases. The CDR3 is made up of 15 amino acids. Germline CDR1 reads LGHNA; CDR2 reads YNFKEQ. The V and J ends lost 0 bases and 4 bases, in that order; junction bases with no gene match: 3. The CDR3 spells CASSQDLAGEYEQYF. The CDR3 DNA is TGTGCCAGCAGCCAAGATCTAGCGGGGGAGTACGAGCAGTACTTC.

The gene calls are TRBV5-4 and TRBJ1-4; 9 positions agree with TRBD1. Trimming at V came to 4 bases and at J to 8 bases, leaving 6 bases not matched to a gene. Germline-derived CDR1 and CDR2 are SGHNT and YYREEE (reference sequence). The CDR3 length is 14 residues. The CDR3 DNA reads TGTGCCAGCAGCCGGACAGGGGTCGACGAAAAACTGTTTTTT. This gives the protein CASSRTGVDEKLFF. Filled out from reference TRBV5-4 and TRBJ1-4, the complete variable domain reads ETGVTQSPTHLIKTRGQQVTLRCSSQSGHNTVSWYQQALGQGPQFIFQYYREEENGRGNFPPRFSGLQFPNYSSELNVNALELDDSALYLCASSRTGVDEKLFFGSGTQLSVL.

The chain uses TRBV15 and TRBJ2-7, with D possibly TRBD2 on 6 matching bases. There are 15 residues in the CDR3. Germline CDR1 is LNHNV and CDR2 is YYDKDF (reference sequence). Trimming took 1 base from V and 3 from J, leaving 13 bases between them. In DNA form, the CDR3 reads TGTGCCACCAGCAGAGGCGGGACGGGGAACTACGAGCAGTACTTC. Translation gives CATSRGGTGNYEQYF.

J is TRBJ2-5 and V is TRBV2, with 9 bases aligning to TRBD2. V lost 7 bases, J lost 5 bases, and 11 bases stayed unmatched. Germline V CDR1 and CDR2: SNHLY, FYNNEI. The CDR3 extends over 15 amino acids. For the CDR3, the DNA is TGTGCCAGCACCCTCAGGAGCGGGGGGTCCGAGACCCAGTACTTC. Translation gives CASTLRSGGSETQYF.

The rearrangement uses TRBV9 and TRBJ1-3, with 8 bases that match TRBD1. V lost 4 bases to trimming and J lost 2 bases; unmatched junction nucleotides: 8. Germline V lookup: CDR1 SGDLS, CDR2 YYNGEE. The CDR3 totals 16 residues. In DNA form, the CDR3 reads TGTGCCAGCAGCCCTGGACAGGGATTCACTGGAAACACCATATATTTT. Amino acid sequence: CASSPGQGFTGNTIYF.

The chain links TRBV6-5 to TRBJ1-2; a weak D match, TRBD1 (5 bases). Germline loops: CDR1 MNHEY, CDR2 SVGAGI. V lost 2 bases to trimming and J lost 6 bases, with 13 bases between them. The CDR3 covers 14 residues. Here the CDR3 reads CASSYADSYNGYTF. The DNA for the CDR3 is TGTGCCAGCAGTTACGCTGACAGCTACAATGGCTACACCTTC.

The rearrangement joins TRBV5-4 to TRBJ2-7, with D possibly matching TRBD1 (6 bases). The germline V and J ends were trimmed by 5 bases and 0 bases, with 24 bases remaining between them. Germline CDR1 is SGHNT and CDR2 is YYREEE (reference sequence). This CDR3 contains 18 residues. The CDR3 DNA reads TGTGCCAGCAGATCAATCCCAATGCGTGGGGGCAGCTCCTACGAGCAGTACTTC. Translation gives CASRSIPMRGGSSYEQYF.

This sequence joins TRBV7-6 and TRBJ2-1, with D maybe TRBD1 (6 bases). Germline V gives CDR1 SGHVS, CDR2 FNYEAQ. This CDR3 spans 13 amino acids. V dropped 9 bases and J dropped 3 bases, with 12 bases sitting between them. The CDR3 here is CASTGPNYNEQFF. The DNA of the CDR3 is TGTGCCAGTACAGGGCCAAACTACAATGAGCAGTTCTTC. Drawing the rest from reference TRBV7-6 and TRBJ2-1, the complete variable domain is GAGVSQSPRYKVTKRGQDVALRCDPISGHVSLYWYRQALGQGPEFLTYFNYEAQQDKSGLPNDRFSAERPEGSISTLTIQRTEQRDSAMYRCASTGPNYNEQFFGPGTRLTVL.

This sequence joins TRBV4-2 and TRBJ2-2, with D possibly matching TRBD1 (6 bases). This CDR3 has 17 amino acids. Trimming removed 4 bases from V and 1 base from J, with 16 bases in between. Germline V gives CDR1 LGHNA, CDR2 YNFKEQ. The CDR3 protein is CASSPKLRDMNTGELFF. The CDR3 DNA reads as TGTGCCAGCAGCCCAAAACTCCGGGACATGAACACCGGGGAGCTGTTTTTT.

V gene TRBV7-8 combines with J gene TRBJ1-1, with D tentatively TRBD1 (5 bases). CDR3 length: 16 amino acids. Germline CDR1 SGHVS, CDR2 FQNEAQ. V was pared by 8 bases and J by 0 bases, with 19 bases between. The CDR3 is CASGEVMGLMNTEAFF. CDR3 nucleotide sequence: TGTGCCAGCGGGGAGGTGATGGGGCTCATGAACACTGAAGCTTTCTTT.

This clone was found once. The chain recombines TRBV29-1 with TRBJ2-7, with TRBD2 as a possible D gene (6 bases). CDR1 and CDR2 (germline): SQVTM, ANQGSEA. The CDR3 has 13 residues. Trimming removed 7 bases at V and 0 bases at J, with 13 bases between. The CDR3 loop reads CSATAGSSYEQYF. CDR3 nucleotide sequence: TGCAGCGCTACCGCGGGGAGCTCCTACGAGCAGTACTTC.

J is TRBJ1-1 and V is TRBV5-1; D not certain. This CDR3 is 15 amino acids long. The V end was cut by 4 bases, the J end by 0 bases, with 13 bases between. From germline, CDR1 is SGHRS and CDR2 YFSETQ. The CDR3 region has the DNA TGCGCCAGCAGCCCTTGGAGTCCCATGAACACTGAAGCTTTCTTT. Protein product: CASSPWSPMNTEAFF.

The rearrangement uses TRBV1 and TRBJ2-3; the D call TRBD2 from the table was never checked on the DNA. TRBV1 is designated a pseudogene. The CDR3 is made up of 14 amino acids. CDR3 protein: CTRGLAGRAGTQYF. CDR3 sequence (DNA): TGCACCAGGGGACTAGCGGGGCGAGCAGGTACGCAGTATTTT.